A single sample is the source of the 28 T cell receptor beta chains below, sequenced in a study of Graves' ophthalmopathy and Graves' hyperthyroidism. TCR beta CDR3 regions were amplified from RNA transcripts. A first-round RT-PCR used HTBI primers, followed by a second-round multiplex PCR. Each CDR3 protein gets one entry after TCRdb re-called the multiplex PCR reads with MiXCR. The sample consists of about 500,000 distinct CDR3 sequences, about 40% of them appearing once. The sequenced sample was peripheral blood or thyroid tissue (not recorded which). The receptors stem from an adult man with Graves' hyperthyroidism.

The CDR3, as DNA: TGTGCCAGCAGGCGCGGACCTAGCGGGGCAGGCTACACCTTC. Translated, it gives CASRRGPSGAGYTF. The chain combines TRBV7-3 with TRBJ1-2; tentative D call: TRBD1 (5 bases). CDR3 length equals 14 residues. The ends were cut back, 6 bases at V and 8 bases at J, with 19 bases in the middle. Germline V gives CDR1 SGHTA, CDR2 FQGTGA.

This clonotype was found many times. This sequence joins TRBV20-1 and TRBJ2-5; 8 nucleotides line up with TRBD1. Germline V CDR1 and CDR2: DFQATT, SNEGSKA (reference sequence). The CDR3 extends over 13 amino acids. V lost 6 bases to trimming and J lost 1 base; unmatched junction nucleotides: 4. CDR3 coding DNA: TGCAGTGCAAAGACAGGGGTCCAAGAGACCCAGTACTTC. Its protein is CSAKTGVQETQYF.

This clonotype has a count of ten or more. The chain combines TRBV5-1 with TRBJ2-2, with 7 bases aligning to TRBD1. The CDR3 extends over 15 amino acids. J gave up 1 base and V 5 bases, and 5 bases lay outside the gene matches. CDR1 and CDR2 from the germline V gene are SGHRS and YFSETQ. The CDR3 reads CASRTGTVNTGELFF. The CDR3 DNA is TGCGCCAGCAGAACCGGGACAGTGAACACCGGGGAGCTGTTTTTT. The whole variable domain, remainder taken from reference TRBV5-1 and TRBJ2-2, is KAGVTQTPRYLIKTRGQQVTLSCSPISGHRSVSWYQQTPGQGLQFLFEYFSETQRNKGNFPGRFSGRQFSNSRSEMNVSTLELGDSALYLCASRTGTVNTGELFFGEGSRLTVL.

This clonotype was seen a handful of times. The CDR3 DNA reads as TGTGCCAGCAACACTCCGACGGGAAGCTCCTACGAGCAGTACTTC. Protein product: CASNTPTGSSYEQYF. The rearrangement joins TRBV10-3 to TRBJ2-7, with a possible D match to TRBD2 (5 bases). The germline V gene has CDR1 ENHRY and CDR2 SYGVKD. The germline V and J ends were trimmed by 10 bases and 0 bases, with 19 bases remaining between them. The CDR3 sequence is 15 residues long.

This clonotype has at least ten counts. The chain recombines TRBV7-6 with TRBJ2-7; D is ambiguous. This CDR3 has 14 residues. V was shortened by 4 bases and J by 1 base, with 11 bases between the two germline ends. Germline CDR1 is SGHVS and CDR2 is FNYEAQ. The chain's CDR3 is CASSSTLDSYEQYF. In DNA form, the CDR3 reads TGTGCCAGCAGCTCGACATTGGATTCCTACGAGCAGTACTTC.

The rearrangement uses TRBV4-2 and TRBJ2-5; TRBD2 matches at 10 bases. Germline V gene data show CDR1 as LGHNA and CDR2 as YNFKEQ. There are 15 residues in the CDR3. V shed 4 bases, J shed 6 bases, and the junction held 8 bases outside the gene matches. Here the CDR3 reads CASSRALAGVKTQYF. The CDR3 coding sequence is TGTGCCAGCAGCCGGGCCCTAGCGGGAGTGAAGACCCAGTACTTC.

This sequence joins TRBV10-3 and TRBJ2-5; 13 bases line up with TRBD2. The CDR3 is made up of 17 amino acids. Unmatched junction bases numbered 7, after V lost 2 bases and J lost 4 bases. Germline V lookup: CDR1 ENHRY, CDR2 SYGVKD. As DNA, the CDR3 is TGTGCCATCAGTGAGGTATGGACTAGCGGGAGTCGAGAGACCCAGTACTTC. Residues: CAISEVWTSGSRETQYF.

The J gene is TRBJ2-7, the V gene TRBV20-1; 9 bases match TRBD1. The end of the DNA aligns better with TRBJ2-5, so the J call may be wrong. Looked up from germline, CDR1 is DFQATT and CDR2 is SNEGSKA (reference sequence). CDR3 length: 18 residues. The CDR3 coding sequence is TGCAGTGCTAGAGACCCCGGACAGGGGAGCCCGTACCAAGAGACCCAGTACTTC. This sequence encodes CSARDPGQGSPYQETQYF.

This clonotype was counted many times. The V call is TRBV20-1, the J call TRBJ2-7; TRBD2 is a possible D gene (6 bases). Germline CDR1 reads DFQATT; CDR2 reads SNEGSKA (reference sequence). The CDR3 totals 13 residues. V lost 6 bases, J lost 2 bases, and 14 bases lay in between. CDR3 residues: CSARRRGAYEQYF. CDR3 bases: TGCAGTGCGCGTAGGCGGGGAGCCTACGAGCAGTACTTC.

This clonotype was recorded a few times. A read error may explain this, as a much larger clone is one base away. The chain couples TRBV12-3 or TRBV12-4 to TRBJ2-7; tentatively, D is TRBD1 (7 bases). The CDR3 has 15 residues. This chain's CDR3 is CASSPRRDRSYGQYF. The CDR3 nucleotides are TGTGCCAGCAGTCCCCGGAGGGACAGAAGCTACGGGCAGTACTTC.

This clonotype appeared once. With a much larger clone just one base away, this may be a read error. The chain has TRBV10-3 and TRBJ2-7; D gene ambiguous. Per germline, CDR1 ENHRY and CDR2 SYGVKD. V dropped 5 bases and J dropped 4 bases, with 15 bases sitting between them. The CDR3 has 14 residues. CDR3 protein: CAISYGSSGYEQYF. The CDR3 nucleotides are TGTGCCATCAGTTACGGCAGTTCCGGGTACGAGCAGTACTTC.

CDR3 region: CASSIGSGFTEAFF. The CDR3 DNA is TGTGCCAGTAGTATCGGGAGCGGGTTCACTGAAGCTTTCTTT. V usage is TRBV19 and J usage is TRBJ1-1; D call uncertain. Germline-derived CDR1 and CDR2 are LNHDA and SQIVND (reference sequence). The CDR3 length is 14 residues. Trimming stripped 3 bases from V and 4 bases from J, with 12 bases between.

Many counts were recorded for this clonotype. V gene TRBV7-9 combines with J gene TRBJ1-2; no definite D call. V was clipped by 5 bases and J by 0 bases, with 10 bases between them. In germline, CDR1 is SEHNR, CDR2 FQNEAQ (reference sequence). The CDR3 contains 14 residues. The CDR3 sequence: CASSPSLANYGYTF. The DNA for the CDR3 is TGTGCCAGCAGCCCATCCTTAGCTAACTATGGCTACACCTTC.

V and J are TRBV5-1 and TRBJ2-6, with D possibly being TRBD1 (6 bases). The CDR3 is made up of 19 amino acids. Germline CDR1 SGHRS, CDR2 YFSETQ. Trimming cost V 1 base and J 0 bases, with 17 bases left between them. The CDR3 loop reads CASSLSVGTPNSGANVLTF. The CDR3 DNA follows: TGCGCCAGCAGCTTGTCGGTTGGGACACCAAACTCTGGGGCCAACGTCCTGACTTTC. Supplemented by reference TRBV5-1 and TRBJ2-6, the full variable domain reads KAGVTQTPRYLIKTRGQQVTLSCSPISGHRSVSWYQQTPGQGLQFLFEYFSETQRNKGNFPGRFSGRQFSNSRSEMNVSTLELGDSALYLCASSLSVGTPNSGANVLTFGAGSRLTVL.

The V gene is TRBV29-1, the J gene TRBJ2-1, with D unresolved. Looked up from germline, CDR1 is SQVTM and CDR2 is ANQGSEA. This CDR3 is 10 amino acids long. With 4 bases removed from V and 7 bases from J, the gap between germline ends came to 5 bases. This chain's CDR3 is CSVAPNEQFF. The CDR3 nucleotides are TGCAGCGTTGCTCCTAATGAGCAGTTCTTC.

V and J are TRBV12-5 and TRBJ1-2; D not resolved. Germline V gives CDR1 LGHNT, CDR2 FRNRAP. The CDR3 is 13 residues long. Trimming removed 3 bases from V and 5 bases from J, with 10 bases in between. The CDR3 loop reads CASGLERMYGYTF. The DNA for the CDR3 is TGTGCTAGTGGTTTAGAGAGGATGTATGGCTACACCTTC. Based on the CDR3 plus reference TRBV12-5 and TRBJ1-2, the full variable domain is DARVTQTPRHKVTEMGQEVTMRCQPILGHNTVFWYRQTMMQGLELLAYFRNRAPLDDSGMPKDRFSAEMPDATLATLKIQPSEPRDSAVYFCASGLERMYGYTFGSGTRLTVV.

This clonotype occurred a few times. The rearrangement joins TRBV12-3 or TRBV12-4 to TRBJ2-5; D unclear. Trimming shortened V by 6 bases and J by 12 bases, and 8 bases separated the two germline ends. This CDR3 is built from 9 residues. The CDR3 DNA is TGTGCCAGCAGCGAAGACAAGTACTTC. As protein: CASSEDKYF.

Only a few counts were recorded for this clonotype. The gene calls are TRBV12-3 or TRBV12-4 and TRBJ1-3; D uncertain. The CDR3 loop spans 16 amino acids. V lost 0 bases and J 0 bases, leaving 9 bases between the germline ends. The CDR3 loop is CASSLAPPGSGNTIYF. The CDR3 DNA reads TGTGCCAGCAGTTTAGCGCCCCCAGGCTCTGGAAACACCATATATTTT.

This clonotype has at least ten counts. The chain has TRBV12-3 or TRBV12-4 and TRBJ1-5, with D possibly being TRBD1 (5 bases). V gave up 6 bases and J gave up 2 bases, with 11 bases separating them. The CDR3 runs to 14 residues. CDR3 region: CASRAGDGNQPQHF. The CDR3 region has the DNA TGTGCCAGCAGGGCCGGGGACGGCAATCAGCCCCAGCATTTT.

This chain joins TRBV20-1 and TRBJ2-2; no reliable D call. Germline V gene lookup returns CDR1 DFQATT and CDR2 SNEGSKA (reference sequence). V shed 2 bases and J shed 5 bases, with 6 bases lying between them. The CDR3 has 12 residues. The CDR3 DNA is TGCAGTGCTAGAAAGGCTACCGGGGAGCTGTTTTTT. Translation gives CSARKATGELFF.

This clonotype was recorded at least ten times. The chain joins TRBV10-3 to TRBJ2-7, with 9 bases that match TRBD1. Germline loops: CDR1 ENHRY, CDR2 SYGVKD. This CDR3 region has 15 residues. The V and J ends lost 3 bases and 0 bases, in that order; junction bases with no gene match: 3. The chain's CDR3 is CAISDGTGSSYEQYF. The CDR3 nucleotides read TGTGCCATCAGTGATGGGACAGGGTCCTCCTACGAGCAGTACTTC.

This clonotype was picked up one time. One base away lies a much larger clone, so this may be a sequencing read error. This sequence joins TRBV2 and TRBJ2-2, with 8 bases fitting TRBD1. The length of the CDR3 is 13 residues. CDR1 SNHLY and CDR2 FYNNEI come from the germline V gene. The chain's CDR3 is CAGRTGRTGELFF. CDR3 nucleotide sequence: TGTGCCGGCAGGACAGGGCGGACCGGGGAGCTGTTTTTT.

About this clonotype: At one end the junction does not follow the germline gene, possibly because of a read error. The gene calls are TRBV19 and TRBJ2-2; D gene uncertain. The CDR3 extends over 11 amino acids. Germline V gene sequence: CDR1 LNHDA, CDR2 SQIVND (reference sequence). The CDR3 reads CASRIGDEQFF. DNA of the CDR3: TGTGCCAGTAGGATTGGGGATGAGCAGTTTTTT.

This clonotype came up many times. The V and J genes are TRBV11-2 and TRBJ2-7; a weak D match, TRBD2 (5 bases). The V end lost 3 bases, the J end lost 6 bases, and 9 bases lay between the germline ends. CDR3 size: 12 residues. Germline V CDR1 and CDR2: SGHAT, FQNNGV. CDR3 sequence (DNA): TGTGCCAGCAGCTTCGACCGGGGCGAGCAGTACTTC. Amino acid sequence: CASSFDRGEQYF.

This chain links TRBV25-1 with TRBJ1-2; TRBD1 agrees at 11 bases. The V and J ends lost 8 bases and 5 bases, in that order; junction bases with no gene match: 13. Germline V lookup: CDR1 MGHDK, CDR2 SYGVNS. This CDR3 comprises 16 residues. The CDR3 sequence is CASSDGQGASIYGYTF. The CDR3 DNA is TGTGCCAGCTCCGATGGACAGGGGGCTAGTATATATGGCTACACCTTC.

The chain carries TRBV10-3 and TRBJ1-2; possible D gene TRBD1, 5 bases. CDR1 is ENHRY, CDR2 SYGVKD, per germline. V gave up 3 bases and J gave up 7 bases, with 15 bases separating them. This CDR3 is built from 14 residues. CDR3 sequence (DNA): TGTGCCATCAGTGAAATGGGGGGGTCAGGTGGCTACACCTTC. This translates into CAISEMGGSGGYTF.

This clonotype came up many times. This chain links TRBV10-1 with TRBJ2-7, with unresolved D. The CDR3 has 13 amino acids. V lost 4 bases to trimming and J lost 3 bases, with 10 bases between them. Per germline, CDR1 WNHNN and CDR2 SYGVQD (reference sequence). The CDR3 protein is CASSAGPLYEQYF. Written as DNA, the CDR3 is TGCGCCAGCAGTGCAGGACCCCTCTACGAGCAGTACTTC.

This clonotype was detected only a few times. The chain is built from TRBV10-3 and TRBJ1-6; D gene ambiguous. The CDR3 consists of 14 residues. Deletions cut 3 bases from V and 9 bases from J, with 12 bases between. Germline values: CDR1 ENHRY, CDR2 SYGVKD. CDR3 nucleotides: TGTGCCATCAGTGAAGCGGGGTTGGGTTCACCCCTCCACTTT. It yields the protein CAISEAGLGSPLHF.